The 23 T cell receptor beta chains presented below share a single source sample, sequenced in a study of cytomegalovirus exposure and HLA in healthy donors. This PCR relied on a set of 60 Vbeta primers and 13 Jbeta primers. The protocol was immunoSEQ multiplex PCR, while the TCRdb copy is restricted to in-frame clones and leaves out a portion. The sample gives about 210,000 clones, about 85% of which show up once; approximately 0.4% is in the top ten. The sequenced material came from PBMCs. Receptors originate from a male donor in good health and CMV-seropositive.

CDR3 amino acids: CASSSQGPNNSPLHF. As DNA, the CDR3 is TGTGCCAGTAGTTCACAGGGTCCGAATAATTCACCCCTCCACTTT. The chain links TRBV19 to TRBJ1-6; tentatively, D is TRBD1 (6 bases). V lost 5 bases and J 5 bases, leaving 13 bases between the germline ends. The CDR3 has 15 residues. Germline V lookup: CDR1 LNHDA, CDR2 SQIVND (reference sequence).

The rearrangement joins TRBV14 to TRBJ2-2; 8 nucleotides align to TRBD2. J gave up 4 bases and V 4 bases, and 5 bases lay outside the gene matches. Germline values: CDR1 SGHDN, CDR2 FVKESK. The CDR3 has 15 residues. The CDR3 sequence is CASSPSSGSTGELFF. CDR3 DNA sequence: TGTGCCAGCAGCCCCTCTAGCGGGTCCACCGGGGAGCTGTTTTTT.

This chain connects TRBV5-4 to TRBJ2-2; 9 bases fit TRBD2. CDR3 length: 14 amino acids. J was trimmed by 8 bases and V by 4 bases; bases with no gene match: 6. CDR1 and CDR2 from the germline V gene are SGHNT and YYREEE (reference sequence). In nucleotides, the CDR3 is TGTGCCAGCAGCACCCAGCGGGGGGCTGGGGAGCTGTTTTTT. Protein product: CASSTQRGAGELFF.

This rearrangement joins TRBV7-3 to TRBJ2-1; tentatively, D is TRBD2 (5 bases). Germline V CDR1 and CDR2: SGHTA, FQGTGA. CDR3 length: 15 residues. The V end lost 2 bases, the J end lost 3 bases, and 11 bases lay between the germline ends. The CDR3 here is CASSLGSRGYNEQFF. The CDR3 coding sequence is TGTGCCAGCAGCTTAGGGAGCAGAGGCTACAATGAGCAGTTCTTC.

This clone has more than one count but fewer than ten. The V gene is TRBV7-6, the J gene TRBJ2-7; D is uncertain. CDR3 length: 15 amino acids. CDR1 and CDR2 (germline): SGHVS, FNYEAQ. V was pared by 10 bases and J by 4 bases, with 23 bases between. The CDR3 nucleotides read TGTGCCATTTTTTTCAAGCAGAAGGCGGCATACGAGCAGTACTTC. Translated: CAIFFKQKAAYEQYF. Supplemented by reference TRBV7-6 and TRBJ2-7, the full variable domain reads GAGVSQSPRYKVTKRGQDVALRCDPISGHVSLYWYRQALGQGPEFLTYFNYEAQQDKSGLPNDRFSAERPEGSISTLTIQRTEQRDSAMYRCAIFFKQKAAYEQYFGPGTRLTVT.

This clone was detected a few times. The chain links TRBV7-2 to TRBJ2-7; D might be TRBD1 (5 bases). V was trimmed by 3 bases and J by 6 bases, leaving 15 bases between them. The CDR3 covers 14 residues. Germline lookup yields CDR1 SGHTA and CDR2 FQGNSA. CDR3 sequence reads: CASSFRAPSGEQYF. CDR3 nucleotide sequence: TGTGCCAGCAGCTTCAGGGCCCCCTCGGGCGAGCAGTACTTC. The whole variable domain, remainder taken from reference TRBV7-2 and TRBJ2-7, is GAGVSQSPSNKVTEKGKDVELRCDPISGHTALYWYRQSLGQGLEFLIYFQGNSAPDKSGLPSDRFSAERTGGSVSTLTIQRTQQEDSAVYLCASSFRAPSGEQYFGPGTRLTVT.

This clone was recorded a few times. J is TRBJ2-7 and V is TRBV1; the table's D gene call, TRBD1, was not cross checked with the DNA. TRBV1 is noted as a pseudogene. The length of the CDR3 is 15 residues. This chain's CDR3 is CTSSHLGDRGYEQYF. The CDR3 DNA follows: TGCACCAGCAGCCACCTAGGGGACAGGGGCTACGAGCAGTACTTC.

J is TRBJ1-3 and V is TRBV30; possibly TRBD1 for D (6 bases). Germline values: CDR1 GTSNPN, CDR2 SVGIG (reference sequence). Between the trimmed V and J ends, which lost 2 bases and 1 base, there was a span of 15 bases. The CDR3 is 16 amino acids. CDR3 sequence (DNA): TGTGCCTGGAGTTTCGGGGGGCGCGGGTCTGGAAACACCATATATTTT. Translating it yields CAWSFGGRGSGNTIYF.

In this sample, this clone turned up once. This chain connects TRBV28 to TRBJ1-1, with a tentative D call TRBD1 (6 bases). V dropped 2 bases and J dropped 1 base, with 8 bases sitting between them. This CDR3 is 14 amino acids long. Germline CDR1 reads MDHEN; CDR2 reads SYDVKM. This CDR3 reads CASSLHRENTEAFF. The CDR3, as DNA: TGTGCCAGCAGTTTACACAGGGAGAACACTGAAGCTTTCTTT. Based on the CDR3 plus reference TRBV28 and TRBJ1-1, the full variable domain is DVKVTQSSRYLVKRTGEKVFLECVQDMDHENMFWYRQDPGLGLRLIYFSYDVKMKEKGDIPEGYSVSREKKERFSLILESASTNQTSMYLCASSLHRENTEAFFGQGTRLTVV.

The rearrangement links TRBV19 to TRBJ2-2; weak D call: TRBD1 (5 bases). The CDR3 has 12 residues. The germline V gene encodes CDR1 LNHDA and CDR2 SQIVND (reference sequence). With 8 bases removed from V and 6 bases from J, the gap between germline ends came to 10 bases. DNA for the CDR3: TGTGCCAGTTGGGGCTCGGCCGGGGAGCTGTTTTTT. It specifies CASWGSAGELFF.

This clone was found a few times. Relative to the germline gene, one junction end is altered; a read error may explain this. This CDR3 is CASSPAGQPYEQYF. The DNA of the CDR3 is TGTGCTAGCAGCCCGGCGGGACAGCCCTACGAGCAGTACTTC. This rearrangement joins TRBV7-7 to TRBJ2-7; D perhaps matches TRBD1 (7 bases). This CDR3 region has 14 residues. Per the germline V gene, CDR1 is SSHAT and CDR2 is FNYEAQ (reference sequence).

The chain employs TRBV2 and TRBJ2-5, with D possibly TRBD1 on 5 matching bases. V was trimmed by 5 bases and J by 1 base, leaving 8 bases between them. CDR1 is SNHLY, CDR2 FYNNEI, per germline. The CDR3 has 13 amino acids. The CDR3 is CASSRQSQETQYF. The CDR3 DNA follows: TGTGCCAGCAGTCGACAGTCCCAAGAGACCCAGTACTTC.

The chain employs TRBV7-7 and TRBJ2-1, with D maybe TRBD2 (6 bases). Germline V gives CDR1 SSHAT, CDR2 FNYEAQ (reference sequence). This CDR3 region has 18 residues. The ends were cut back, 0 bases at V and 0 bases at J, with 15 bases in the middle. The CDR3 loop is CASSLAASVGSSYNEQFF. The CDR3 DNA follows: TGTGCCAGCAGCTTAGCGGCGTCGGTCGGGAGCTCCTACAATGAGCAGTTCTTC.

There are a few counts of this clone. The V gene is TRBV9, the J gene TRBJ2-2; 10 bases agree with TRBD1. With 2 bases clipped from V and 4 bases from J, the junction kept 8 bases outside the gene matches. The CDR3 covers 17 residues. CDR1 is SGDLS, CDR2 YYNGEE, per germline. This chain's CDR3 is CASSVSRQGAGTGELFF. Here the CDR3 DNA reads TGTGCCAGCAGCGTCAGCAGACAGGGGGCGGGCACCGGGGAGCTGTTTTTT.

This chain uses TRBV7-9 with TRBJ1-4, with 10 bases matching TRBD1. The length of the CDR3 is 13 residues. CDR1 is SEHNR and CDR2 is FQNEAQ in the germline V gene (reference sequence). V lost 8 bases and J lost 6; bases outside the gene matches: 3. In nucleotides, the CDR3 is TGTGCCAGCGACGGGACAGGGGATGAAAAACTGTTTTTT. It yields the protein CASDGTGDEKLFF.

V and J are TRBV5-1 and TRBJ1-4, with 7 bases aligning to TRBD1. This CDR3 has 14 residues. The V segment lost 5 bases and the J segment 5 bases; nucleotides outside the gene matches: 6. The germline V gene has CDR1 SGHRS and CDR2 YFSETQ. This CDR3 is CASSLQGENEKLFF. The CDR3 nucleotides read TGCGCCAGCAGTCTGCAGGGGGAAAATGAAAAACTGTTTTTT.

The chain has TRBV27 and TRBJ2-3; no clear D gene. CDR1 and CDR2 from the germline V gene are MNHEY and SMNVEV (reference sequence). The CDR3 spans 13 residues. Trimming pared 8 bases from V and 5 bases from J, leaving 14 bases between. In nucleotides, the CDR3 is TGTGCCAGCTCTAGGCTATTCGGAGATACGCAGTATTTT. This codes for CASSRLFGDTQYF.

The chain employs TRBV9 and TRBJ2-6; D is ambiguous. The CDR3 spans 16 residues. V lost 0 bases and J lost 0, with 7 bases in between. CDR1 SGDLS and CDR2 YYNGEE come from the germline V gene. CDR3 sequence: CASSVARTSGANVLTF. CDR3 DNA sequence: TGTGCCAGCAGCGTAGCGAGAACCTCTGGGGCCAACGTCCTGACTTTC.

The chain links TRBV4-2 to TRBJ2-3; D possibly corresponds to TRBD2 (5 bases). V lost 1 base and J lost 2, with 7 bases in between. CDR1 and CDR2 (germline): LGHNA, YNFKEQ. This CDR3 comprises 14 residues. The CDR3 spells CASSQGLPTDTQYF. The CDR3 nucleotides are TGTGCCAGCAGCCAAGGACTACCCACAGATACGCAGTATTTT.

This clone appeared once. CDR3 region: CASSRVSETQYF. CDR3 in DNA: TGTGCCAGCAGCAGGGTTTCAGAGACCCAGTACTTC. The V gene is TRBV2, the J gene TRBJ2-5; D might be TRBD1 (5 bases). V shed 6 bases and J shed 4 bases, with 9 bases lying between them. Germline CDR1 reads SNHLY; CDR2 reads FYNNEI. CDR3 size: 12 residues.

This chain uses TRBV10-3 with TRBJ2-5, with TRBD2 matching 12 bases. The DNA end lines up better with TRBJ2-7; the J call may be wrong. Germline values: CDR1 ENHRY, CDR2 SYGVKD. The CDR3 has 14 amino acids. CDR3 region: CAIRRLAGVYEQYF. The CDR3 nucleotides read TGTGCCATCAGGCGACTAGCGGGAGTCTACGAGCAGTACTTC.

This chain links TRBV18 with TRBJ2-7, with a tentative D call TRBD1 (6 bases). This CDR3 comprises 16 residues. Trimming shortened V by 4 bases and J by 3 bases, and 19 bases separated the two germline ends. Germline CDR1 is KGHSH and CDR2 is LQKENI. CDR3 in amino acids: CASSLATGRLSYEQYF. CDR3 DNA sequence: TGTGCCAGCTCACTAGCGACAGGTCGTCTTAGCTACGAGCAGTACTTC.

The CDR3 DNA sequence: TGTGCCAGCAGTCCCGCGGCAAGCTCCTACGAGCAGTACTTC. This gives the protein CASSPAASSYEQYF. This sequence joins TRBV6-5 and TRBJ2-7; D unclear. Trimming stripped 5 bases from V and 0 bases from J, with 11 bases between. CDR1 and CDR2 (germline): MNHEY, SVGAGI. This CDR3 is 14 amino acids long.